Following are 27 T cell receptor beta chains from one sample sequenced in a study of cytomegalovirus exposure and HLA in healthy donors. 60 Vbeta and 13 Jbeta primers were used in PCR. Assay: immunoSEQ multiplex PCR; the TCRdb copy retains only in-frame clones and omits some. There are around 120,000 clones in the sample, with more than 3% held by the top ten. What was sequenced was PBMCs. These receptors all stem from a man between 18 and 29 years old in good health and CMV-seronegative.

This rearrangement joins TRBV19 to TRBJ2-3; TRBD2 agrees at 7 bases. Germline V gene lookup returns CDR1 LNHDA and CDR2 SQIVND (reference sequence). Trimming at V came to 3 bases and at J to 6 bases, leaving 6 bases not matched to a gene. This CDR3 region has 14 residues. CDR3: CASSMREGHDTQYF. In nucleotides, the CDR3 is TGTGCCAGTAGTATGAGGGAGGGCCATGATACGCAGTATTTT.

The gene calls are TRBV6-6 and TRBJ2-3; possibly TRBD2 for D (7 bases). The CDR3 sequence is 14 residues long. From germline, CDR1 is MNHNY and CDR2 SVGAGI (reference sequence). V lost 8 bases, J lost 4 bases, and 16 bases lay in between. The CDR3 reads CASGGGPRADTQYF. The CDR3 nucleotides read TGTGCCAGCGGGGGGGGGCCGCGCGCAGATACGCAGTATTTT.

The rearrangement links TRBV19 to TRBJ1-5, with D maybe TRBD1 (6 bases). V lost 5 bases and J 6 bases, leaving 14 bases between the germline ends. This CDR3 is built from 14 residues. Germline V lookup: CDR1 LNHDA, CDR2 SQIVND (reference sequence). Here the CDR3 DNA reads TGTGCCAGTAGTCCCGGGGGGGGCAGTCAGCCCCAGCATTTT. The encoded protein is CASSPGGGSQPQHF.

V gene TRBV5-1 combines with J gene TRBJ1-2; tentatively, D is TRBD1 (5 bases). CDR1 is SGHRS, CDR2 YFSETQ, per germline. With 3 bases removed from V and 4 bases from J, the gap between germline ends came to 13 bases. The CDR3 consists of 14 residues. The CDR3 sequence is CASSSGLTAYGYTF. Written as DNA, the CDR3 is TGCGCCAGCAGCTCGGGACTGACAGCCTATGGCTACACCTTC.

The CDR3 coding sequence is TGCGCCAGCAGGATCAGGGGTGAGGGCACTGAAGCTTTCTTT. It specifies CASRIRGEGTEAFF. This chain uses TRBV10-2 with TRBJ1-1, with D possibly matching TRBD1 (6 bases). The CDR3 has 14 residues. V gave up 6 bases and J gave up 4 bases, with 15 bases separating them. The germline V gene encodes CDR1 WSHSY and CDR2 SAAADI.

V usage is TRBV7-9 and J usage is TRBJ2-5; possible D gene TRBD1, 6 bases. The end of the DNA fits TRBJ2-7 better, so the J call may be wrong. Per germline, CDR1 SEHNR and CDR2 FQNEAQ (reference sequence). The CDR3 consists of 14 residues. Written as DNA, the CDR3 is TGTGCCAGCAGCTTTACTGGGGGCCGGTACGAGCAGTACTTC. It codes for CASSFTGGRYEQYF.

V gene TRBV28 combines with J gene TRBJ2-7; 11 bases agree with TRBD2. V lost 6 bases, J lost 4 bases, and 8 bases stayed unmatched. CDR3 length: 15 amino acids. The germline gives CDR1 MDHEN, CDR2 SYDVKM. CDR3 DNA sequence: TGTGCCAGCAGGCCCCAGACTAGCGGGAATTACGAGCAGTACTTC. Its translation is CASRPQTSGNYEQYF.

The CDR3 reads CASSPLGGNTEAFF. DNA for the CDR3: TGTGCCAGCAGCCCTTTGGGGGGAAACACTGAAGCTTTCTTT. V and J are TRBV27 and TRBJ1-1; D is possibly TRBD1 (5 bases). V lost 6 bases and J lost 2, with 13 bases in between. The CDR3 has 14 amino acids. Germline V CDR1 and CDR2: MNHEY, SMNVEV (reference sequence).

CDR3 loop: CASSQTSGSYNEQFF. The CDR3 bases are TGTGCCAGCAGCCAAACTAGCGGTTCCTACAATGAGCAGTTCTTC. The genes are TRBV11-2 and TRBJ2-1, with TRBD2 matching 8 bases. V gave up 5 bases and J gave up 1 base; unmatched junction bases: 4. This CDR3 has 15 residues. The germline CDR1 and CDR2 sequences are SGHAT and FQNNGV.

V gene TRBV14 combines with J gene TRBJ2-7, with TRBD1 matching over 8 bases. Germline V gene data show CDR1 as SGHDN and CDR2 as FVKESK. Trimming took 1 base from V and 2 from J; bases not matched to a gene: 4. The CDR3 consists of 15 residues. The CDR3 DNA reads TGTGCCAGCAGCCAAGCGAGGACAGGGCCCTACGAGCAGTACTTC. Residues: CASSQARTGPYEQYF.

The genes are TRBV19 and TRBJ1-5; D is unclear. The CDR3 is 13 residues long. Germline CDR1 is LNHDA and CDR2 is SQIVND (reference sequence). The V end was cut by 4 bases, the J end by 6 bases, with 10 bases between. For the CDR3, the DNA is TGTGCCAGTAGTAGAACAACGGGTCAGCCCCAGCATTTT. It encodes CASSRTTGQPQHF.

This sequence joins TRBV7-9 and TRBJ1-3; TRBD1 is a possible D gene (5 bases). Per the germline V gene, CDR1 is SEHNR and CDR2 is FQNEAQ (reference sequence). V lost 5 bases and J lost 0, with 23 bases in between. The CDR3 is 19 amino acids. The CDR3 coding sequence is TGTGCCAGCAGCCGAAACGTGGGGCAGGGTCCACGCTCTGGAAACACCATATATTTT. Its translation is CASSRNVGQGPRSGNTIYF.

The genes are TRBV7-9 and TRBJ1-2; TRBD1 agrees at 7 bases. There are 15 residues in the CDR3. Germline values: CDR1 SEHNR, CDR2 FQNEAQ (reference sequence). V was pared by 5 bases and J by 3 bases, with 9 bases of the junction left unmatched. This CDR3 is CASSPGQVLDYGYTF. Here the CDR3 DNA reads TGTGCCAGCAGCCCCGGACAGGTCTTAGACTATGGCTACACCTTC.

The V call is TRBV2, the J call TRBJ1-2, with a weak D call TRBD1 (6 bases). Germline V gene data show CDR1 as SNHLY and CDR2 as FYNNEI. The CDR3 spans 12 residues. Trimming removed 6 bases at V and 4 bases at J, with 9 bases between. CDR3 nucleotide sequence: TGTGCCAGCAGACAGGGAGTCTATGGCTACACCTTC. This encodes CASRQGVYGYTF. Complete variable domain (other parts from reference TRBV2 and TRBJ1-2): EPEVTQTPSHQVTQMGQEVILRCVPISNHLYFYWYRQILGQKVEFLVSFYNNEISEKSEIFDDQFSVERPDGSNFTLKIRSTKLEDSAMYFCASRQGVYGYTFGSGTRLTVV.

V is TRBV9 and J is TRBJ2-7; TRBD2 matches at 9 bases. V trimming: 3 bases; J trimming: 2 bases; junction bases outside the gene matches: 3. This CDR3 comprises 14 residues. The germline V gene has CDR1 SGDLS and CDR2 YYNGEE. In DNA form, the CDR3 reads TGTGCCAGCAGCGCCGGGACTAGCCCCTACGAGCAGTACTTC. Encoded protein: CASSAGTSPYEQYF.

The chain uses TRBV6-5 and TRBJ1-1, with 7 positions matching TRBD1. This CDR3 contains 13 residues. From germline, CDR1 is MNHEY and CDR2 SVGAGI. V dropped 8 bases and J dropped 0; count of bases not matched to a gene: 3. The CDR3 DNA follows: TGTGCCAGCGCGGGACAGATGAACACTGAAGCTTTCTTT. It is translated as CASAGQMNTEAFF.

The chain links TRBV5-6 to TRBJ1-5, with a tentative D call TRBD1 (5 bases). Germline V gene data show CDR1 as SGHDT and CDR2 as YYEEEE. This CDR3 spans 13 amino acids. The ends were cut back, 0 bases at V and 5 bases at J, with 6 bases in the middle. Here the CDR3 reads CASSLVGDQPQHF. CDR3 bases: TGTGCCAGCAGCTTGGTAGGGGATCAGCCCCAGCATTTT. The variable domain in full, with the rest retrieved from reference TRBV5-6 and TRBJ1-5, is DAGVTQSPTHLIKTRGQQVTLRCSPKSGHDTVSWYQQALGQGPQFIFQYYEEEERQRGNFPDRFSGHQFPNYSSELNVNALLLGDSALYLCASSLVGDQPQHFGDGTRLSIL.

The chain uses TRBV18 and TRBJ2-1, with 7 nucleotides matching TRBD1. This CDR3 contains 14 residues. With 6 bases clipped from V and 3 bases from J, the junction kept 5 bases outside the gene matches. CDR1 and CDR2 from the germline V gene are KGHSH and LQKENI. CDR3 protein: CASSGQEHYNEQFF. CDR3 sequence (DNA): TGTGCCAGCTCTGGACAGGAGCACTACAATGAGCAGTTCTTC. Filled out from reference TRBV18 and TRBJ2-1, the complete variable domain reads NAGVMQNPRHLVRRRGQEARLRCSPMKGHSHVYWYRQLPEEGLKFMVYLQKENIIDESGMPKERFSAEFPKEGPSILRIQQVVRGDSAAYFCASSGQEHYNEQFFGPGTRLTVL.

CDR3 loop: CASTSAGEISDTQYF. DNA of the CDR3: TGTGCCAGTACCTCTGCGGGAGAGATCTCAGATACGCAGTATTTT. The J gene is TRBJ2-3, the V gene TRBV9, with 7 bases lining up with TRBD2. Germline CDR1 is SGDLS and CDR2 is YYNGEE. The CDR3 spans 15 residues. V was pared by 8 bases and J by 4 bases, with 13 bases of the junction left unmatched.

The chain couples TRBV11-2 to TRBJ1-1; 7 nucleotides match TRBD1. Germline-derived CDR1 and CDR2 are SGHAT and FQNNGV. Unmatched junction bases numbered 8, after V lost 6 bases and J lost 1 base. The CDR3 covers 15 residues. CDR3 nucleotides: TGTGCCAGCAGATCTACGGGACAGAAGAACACTGAAGCTTTCTTT. This encodes CASRSTGQKNTEAFF.

The rearrangement joins TRBV5-1 to TRBJ2-3, with 15 bases matching TRBD2. The V gene's germline CDR1 is SGHRS and CDR2 YFSETQ. Germline trimming cut 4 bases from V and 1 base from J; bases unmatched to any gene: 4. This CDR3 is built from 17 residues. The CDR3 nucleotides read TGCGCCAGCAGCCTATGGACTAGCGGGGGGGGCACAGATACGCAGTATTTT. This gives the protein CASSLWTSGGGTDTQYF.

The chain links TRBV2 to TRBJ1-1; the match to TRBD1 covers 8 bases. J was trimmed by 7 bases and V by 10 bases; bases with no gene match: 5. The CDR3 is made up of 11 amino acids. Germline V gene lookup returns CDR1 SNHLY and CDR2 FYNNEI. CDR3 region: CAIPGQVEAFF. The DNA of the CDR3 is TGTGCCATACCGGGACAGGTTGAAGCTTTCTTT. The variable domain in full, with the rest retrieved from reference TRBV2 and TRBJ1-1, is EPEVTQTPSHQVTQMGQEVILRCVPISNHLYFYWYRQILGQKVEFLVSFYNNEISEKSEIFDDQFSVERPDGSNFTLKIRSTKLEDSAMYFCAIPGQVEAFFGQGTRLTVV.

This chain joins TRBV14 and TRBJ2-1; 10 bases agree with TRBD2. V lost 3 bases and J lost 2; bases outside the gene matches: 7. Looked up from germline, CDR1 is SGHDN and CDR2 is FVKESK. The CDR3 is made up of 17 amino acids. Here the CDR3 DNA reads TGTGCCAGCAGCCACCGGACTAGCGGAGGGCCCTACAATGAGCAGTTCTTC. It specifies CASSHRTSGGPYNEQFF.

This chain uses TRBV5-1 with TRBJ1-2; a weak D match, TRBD1 (6 bases). The CDR3 is 13 amino acids. Trimming took off 1 base at V and 7 bases at J, with 11 bases between the two ends. The germline V gene encodes CDR1 SGHRS and CDR2 YFSETQ. For the CDR3, the DNA is TGCGCCAGCAGCTTGCTACAGGGACCTGGCTACACCTTC. Its translation is CASSLLQGPGYTF.

The V call is TRBV5-8, the J call TRBJ1-2; possible D gene TRBD1, 6 bases. V was pared by 0 bases and J by 2 bases, with 20 bases between. CDR1 is SGHTS, CDR2 YDEGEE, per germline. This CDR3 spans 18 amino acids. This chain's CDR3 is CASSLAIILQGRNYGYTF. The CDR3 nucleotides are TGTGCCAGCAGCTTGGCCATTATCTTACAGGGTCGAAACTATGGCTACACCTTC.

V and J are TRBV5-6 and TRBJ1-4, with a possible D match to TRBD1 (6 bases). From germline, CDR1 is SGHDT and CDR2 YYEEEE. V lost 0 bases and J 10 bases, leaving 19 bases between the germline ends. The length of the CDR3 is 16 residues. The CDR3: CASSLARVGAGGKLFF. DNA of the CDR3: TGTGCCAGCAGCTTGGCGCGGGTGGGGGCTGGTGGAAAACTGTTTTTT. Based on the CDR3 plus reference TRBV5-6 and TRBJ1-4, the full variable domain is DAGVTQSPTHLIKTRGQQVTLRCSPKSGHDTVSWYQQALGQGPQFIFQYYEEEERQRGNFPDRFSGHQFPNYSSELNVNALLLGDSALYLCASSLARVGAGGKLFFGSGTQLSVL.

The chain couples TRBV28 to TRBJ1-5; tentative D call: TRBD1 (6 bases). V lost 6 bases to trimming and J lost 2 bases, with 14 bases between them. The CDR3 runs to 15 residues. Germline CDR1 reads MDHEN; CDR2 reads SYDVKM. CDR3 sequence: CASRTGPEGNQPQHF. The CDR3 bases are TGTGCCAGCAGGACAGGCCCAGAGGGCAATCAGCCCCAGCATTTT. Complete variable domain (other parts from reference TRBV28 and TRBJ1-5): DVKVTQSSRYLVKRTGEKVFLECVQDMDHENMFWYRQDPGLGLRLIYFSYDVKMKEKGDIPEGYSVSREKKERFSLILESASTNQTSMYLCASRTGPEGNQPQHFGDGTRLSIL.